Following are 29 T cell receptor beta chains from one sample sequenced in a study of radiation and T cells in renal cell carcinoma. The time point was: baseline pretreatment blood. Treatment given: 15 Gy SBRT to primary tumor, nephrectomy 4 weeks later. Generated by immunoSEQ multiplex PCR, the TCRdb table keeps only in-frame clones and is missing some. The data contain 150,000 or so clones, 88% of them singletons. The material was blood, obtained from a patient whose treatment included radiotherapy and nephrectomy. The receptor set was obtained from a woman aged 70-85 years with renal cell carcinoma.

The chain combines TRBV7-2 with TRBJ2-7; 11 bases map to TRBD1. With 7 bases clipped from V and 1 base from J, the junction kept 9 bases outside the gene matches. Germline assignment: CDR1 SGHTA and CDR2 FQGNSA. This CDR3 is 16 amino acids long. Written as DNA, the CDR3 is TGTGCCAGCACTAAAGGACAGGGGGCAAGATCCTACGAGCAGTACTTC. Encoded protein: CASTKGQGARSYEQYF.

This chain uses TRBV5-8 with TRBJ1-3; no clear D gene. CDR3 size: 15 residues. Trimming stripped 2 bases from V and 0 bases from J, with 9 bases between. Germline CDR1 SGHTS, CDR2 YDEGEE. CDR3 bases: TGTGCCAGCAGCTTCAGGTCTCGCTCTGGAAACACCATATATTTT. Protein sequence: CASSFRSRSGNTIYF.

The chain links TRBV27 to TRBJ1-5; D remains unclear. CDR1 MNHEY and CDR2 SMNVEV come from the germline V gene (reference sequence). The V and J ends lost 5 bases and 0 bases respectively, with 11 bases between them. There are 15 residues in the CDR3. The CDR3 region has the DNA TGTGCCAGCAGTCCCCAGCGTACTAGCAATCAGCCCCAGCATTTT. As protein: CASSPQRTSNQPQHF.

V gene TRBV7-2 combines with J gene TRBJ2-5, with 8 bases identical to TRBD1. Germline trimming cut 3 bases from V and 1 base from J; bases unmatched to any gene: 1. Per germline, CDR1 SGHTA and CDR2 FQGNSA. CDR3 length: 14 amino acids. The CDR3 nucleotides are TGTGCCAGCAGCTTCGACAGGGGCCAAGAGACCCAGTACTTC. This translates into CASSFDRGQETQYF.

The DNA for the CDR3 is TGTGCCAGCAGGAAATATAATGAAAAACTGTTTTTT. Translating it yields CASRKYNEKLFF. The chain uses TRBV2 and TRBJ1-4; D is uncertain. The CDR3 extends over 12 amino acids. The ends were cut back, 6 bases at V and 4 bases at J, with 6 bases in the middle. CDR1 and CDR2 from the germline V gene are SNHLY and FYNNEI.

The chain couples TRBV7-9 to TRBJ2-3; 9 bases match TRBD1. This CDR3 is 15 amino acids long. The J segment lost 4 bases and the V segment lost 5 bases, leaving 7 bases of the junction unmatched. CDR1 is SEHNR and CDR2 is FQNEAQ in the germline V gene (reference sequence). The CDR3 DNA sequence: TGTGCCAGCAGCCGGGACAGGGTCCCCTCAGATACGCAGTATTTT. Amino acid sequence: CASSRDRVPSDTQYF.

This clone was observed a single time. The chain carries TRBV5-1 and TRBJ1-2, with 10 bases aligning to TRBD1. Germline CDR1 is SGHRS and CDR2 is YFSETQ. This CDR3 has 15 residues. The V segment lost 7 bases and the J segment 1 base; nucleotides outside the gene matches: 7. Here the CDR3 DNA reads TGCGCCAGCTGGACAGGGGGTGTGGGTAACTATGGCTACACCTTC. As protein: CASWTGGVGNYGYTF.

V usage is TRBV5-6 and J usage is TRBJ2-5; possibly TRBD2 for D (5 bases). From germline, CDR1 is SGHDT and CDR2 YYEEEE. Trimming shortened V by 5 bases and J by 1 base, and 12 bases separated the two germline ends. This CDR3 is built from 14 residues. For the CDR3, the DNA is TGTGCCAGCAGAGCCCGGACTTCCCAAGAGACCCAGTACTTC. Protein: CASRARTSQETQYF. The full variable domain, completed using reference TRBV5-6 and TRBJ2-5, is DAGVTQSPTHLIKTRGQQVTLRCSPKSGHDTVSWYQQALGQGPQFIFQYYEEEERQRGNFPDRFSGHQFPNYSSELNVNALLLGDSALYLCASRARTSQETQYFGPGTRLLVL.

This clone was detected only once. V usage is TRBV25-1 and J usage is TRBJ2-5; D tentatively fits TRBD1 or TRBD2 (5 bases each). Germline V CDR1 and CDR2: MGHDK, SYGVNS. V lost 1 base and J 5 bases, leaving 14 bases between the germline ends. The CDR3 totals 15 residues. CDR3 region: CASSELRGVGETQYF. The CDR3 DNA reads as TGTGCCAGCAGTGAATTACGAGGGGTTGGTGAGACCCAGTACTTC.

This chain uses TRBV5-4 with TRBJ2-2, with a tentative D call TRBD1 (6 bases). The CDR3 length is 12 residues. Germline lookup yields CDR1 SGHNT and CDR2 YYREEE (reference sequence). The V and J ends lost 5 bases and 7 bases respectively, with 9 bases between them. The CDR3 here is CASSKGDGELFF. The CDR3 nucleotides read TGTGCCAGCAGTAAGGGGGACGGGGAGCTGTTTTTT.

This chain joins TRBV5-1 and TRBJ2-5; perhaps TRBD1 as D (6 bases). Trimming stripped 4 bases from V and 0 bases from J, with 16 bases between. From germline, CDR1 is SGHRS and CDR2 YFSETQ. CDR3 length: 16 amino acids. The CDR3 is CASSPDPGAYQETQYF. The CDR3 region has the DNA TGCGCCAGCAGCCCGGACCCAGGGGCGTACCAAGAGACCCAGTACTTC.

V and J are TRBV18 and TRBJ1-1; D gene ambiguous. Germline values: CDR1 KGHSH, CDR2 LQKENI. CDR3 length: 12 amino acids. V was clipped by 2 bases and J by 10 bases, with 11 bases between them. The CDR3 sequence: CASSPEGIRAFF. The CDR3, as DNA: TGTGCCAGCTCACCAGAGGGTATAAGAGCTTTCTTT.

The rearrangement links TRBV5-4 to TRBJ2-3; 10 bases map to TRBD2. Germline V gives CDR1 SGHNT, CDR2 YYREEE (reference sequence). The V and J ends lost 4 bases and 2 bases, in that order; junction bases with no gene match: 7. The CDR3 length is 16 residues. CDR3 bases: TGTGCCAGCAGCCCAGGACTAGCGGAGTCCACAGATACGCAGTATTTT. This translates into CASSPGLAESTDTQYF.

A single count supports this clone. J is TRBJ2-7 and V is TRBV28, with 8 bases matching TRBD1. This CDR3 is 15 amino acids long. Germline trimming cut 6 bases from V and 0 bases from J; bases unmatched to any gene: 7. Germline V gene sequence: CDR1 MDHEN, CDR2 SYDVKM. CDR3 in DNA: TGTGCCAGCAGGGACAGGGCCCCTAGCTCCTACGAGCAGTACTTC. Amino acid sequence: CASRDRAPSSYEQYF.

This clone was counted a single time. The chain couples TRBV6-6 to TRBJ1-5; 7 nucleotides line up with TRBD1. Germline V gene sequence: CDR1 MNHNY, CDR2 SVGAGI (reference sequence). The CDR3 spans 15 residues. The V gene end was trimmed by 3 bases and the J gene end by 2 bases; junction bases not matched to a gene: 4. CDR3 nucleotide sequence: TGTGCCAGCAGTTATCCCGGACAGGGCAATCAGCCCCAGCATTTT. This codes for CASSYPGQGNQPQHF.

The rearrangement joins TRBV11-2 to TRBJ2-7; D is uncertain. The CDR3 extends over 14 amino acids. The V and J ends lost 3 bases and 2 bases respectively, with 11 bases between them. The V gene's germline CDR1 is SGHAT and CDR2 FQNNGV. Written as DNA, the CDR3 is TGTGCCAGCAGCTTGAATATTCTACCCTACGAGCAGTACTTC. Protein sequence: CASSLNILPYEQYF.

Here the CDR3 DNA reads TGTGCCTGGACTCTTCAGGGAGGAGGAAACACCATATATTTT. This translates into CAWTLQGGGNTIYF. This chain links TRBV30 with TRBJ1-3, with D tentatively TRBD1 (5 bases). This CDR3 region has 14 residues. CDR1 GTSNPN and CDR2 SVGIG come from the germline V gene (reference sequence). V was shortened by 4 bases and J by 4 bases, with 14 bases between the two germline ends.

This rearrangement joins TRBV11-3 to TRBJ1-6, with 11 bases identical to TRBD1. Germline CDR1 reads SGHNT; CDR2 reads YENEEA. The CDR3 sequence is 17 residues long. J gave up 5 bases and V 5 bases, and 8 bases lay outside the gene matches. The CDR3 coding sequence is TGTGCCAGCAGCCCGCCCGGACAGGGGGCCAATAATTCACCCCTCCACTTT. Translation: CASSPPGQGANNSPLHF.

The chain combines TRBV5-4 with TRBJ2-1; TRBD1 or TRBD2 may be the D gene (5 bases each). Deletions cut 1 base from V and 8 bases from J, with 16 bases between. Germline CDR1 and CDR2: SGHNT and YYREEE (reference sequence). The CDR3 spans 15 residues. The CDR3 DNA follows: TGTGCCAGCAGCTTGTCCTCCTATCAGGGACATGAGCAGTTCTTC. Its protein product is CASSLSSYQGHEQFF.

The chain joins TRBV30 to TRBJ1-2; weak D call: TRBD1 (6 bases). The germline CDR1 and CDR2 sequences are GTSNPN and SVGIG (reference sequence). The CDR3 is 12 residues long. Trimming left V 4 bases short and J 7 bases short, with 13 bases between. This chain's CDR3 is CAWTLPGAGYTF. CDR3 coding DNA: TGTGCCTGGACTCTACCAGGGGCTGGCTACACCTTC. The full variable domain, in which reference TRBV30 and TRBJ1-2 provide the parts outside the CDR3, is SQTIHQWPATLVQPVGSPLSLECTVEGTSNPNLYWYRQAAGRGLQLLFYSVGIGQISSEVPQNLSASRPQDRQFILSSKKLLLSDSGFYLCAWTLPGAGYTFGSGTRLTVV.

The chain carries TRBV18 and TRBJ2-1, with a possible D match to TRBD2 (5 bases). Germline V gene sequence: CDR1 KGHSH, CDR2 LQKENI. CDR3 length: 12 amino acids. The V end lost 2 bases, the J end lost 8 bases, and 7 bases lay between the germline ends. CDR3 nucleotide sequence: TGTGCCAGCTCACCAGGAGGAGATGAGCAGTTCTTC. Its translation: CASSPGGDEQFF.

Here the CDR3 reads CASSQDATGIYEQYF. The CDR3 coding sequence is TGCGCCAGCAGCCAAGATGCGACAGGGATCTACGAGCAGTACTTC. The genes are TRBV4-3 and TRBJ2-7; 7 bases match TRBD1. V lost 0 bases and J lost 3; bases outside the gene matches: 5. This CDR3 is 15 amino acids long. Per germline, CDR1 LGHNA and CDR2 YSLEER.

As concerns this clone: The junction does not match germline at one end; this may be a read error. This chain joins TRBV5-5 and TRBJ1-4; 7 positions agree with TRBD1. The CDR3 covers 17 residues. Germline loops: CDR1 SGHKS, CDR2 YYEKEE (reference sequence). CDR3 sequence reads: CASSLVPGGRGSRHLFF. For the CDR3, the DNA is TGTGCCAGCAGTTTGGTCCCAGGGGGTAGGGGTTCCAGGCATCTGTTTTTT.

This sequence joins TRBV6-1 and TRBJ1-4; D possibly corresponds to TRBD1 (6 bases). The CDR3 loop spans 15 amino acids. The V end lost 1 base, the J end lost 8 bases, and 14 bases lay between the germline ends. Per the germline V gene, CDR1 is MNHNS and CDR2 is SASEGT. Written as DNA, the CDR3 is TGTGCCAGCAGTGAAGGGGACACGAACTGGGAAAAACTGTTTTTT. Protein product: CASSEGDTNWEKLFF.

The chain uses TRBV29-1 and TRBJ2-3, with TRBD1 matching over 12 bases. V gave up 6 bases and J gave up 6 bases; unmatched junction bases: 10. Germline loops: CDR1 SQVTM, CDR2 ANQGSEA. CDR3 length equals 15 residues. The CDR3 reads CSVPGQGAGWDTQYF. The CDR3 DNA reads as TGCAGCGTCCCGGGACAGGGGGCGGGGTGGGATACGCAGTATTTT.

This clone is a singleton in its sample. The rearrangement joins TRBV19 to TRBJ1-2, with TRBD1 matching over 7 bases. V gave up 9 bases and J gave up 2 bases; unmatched junction bases: 12. CDR3 length equals 15 residues. The germline V gene encodes CDR1 LNHDA and CDR2 SQIVND (reference sequence). The CDR3 DNA follows: TGTGCCAGCCTCAACCCAGGGGGTGTAAACTATGGCTACACCTTC. Translation gives CASLNPGGVNYGYTF.

A few counts support this clone. This chain joins TRBV6-1 and TRBJ2-7, with 9 bases aligning to TRBD1. Unmatched junction bases numbered 3, after V lost 0 bases and J lost 3 bases. This CDR3 contains 15 residues. Germline CDR1 is MNHNS and CDR2 is SASEGT. The CDR3 coding sequence is TGTGCCAGCAGTGAAGCGAGACAGGGGGGCTACGAGCAGTACTTC. Encoded protein: CASSEARQGGYEQYF.

This clone has only one observation. The V gene is TRBV6-6, the J gene TRBJ1-2; TRBD1 aligns across 8 bases. The germline V gene encodes CDR1 MNHNY and CDR2 SVGAGI (reference sequence). V trimming: 0 bases; J trimming: 4 bases; junction bases outside the gene matches: 1. CDR3 length: 14 residues. For the CDR3, the DNA is TGTGCCAGCAGTTACTCTGGACAGGGCTATGGCTACACCTTC. Translation: CASSYSGQGYGYTF.

The chain couples TRBV2 to TRBJ2-3, with a possible D match to TRBD1 (5 bases). This CDR3 comprises 14 residues. Trimming removed 7 bases at V and 4 bases at J, with 15 bases between. Looked up from germline, CDR1 is SNHLY and CDR2 is FYNNEI. This CDR3 is CASKNRFGADTQYF. Written as DNA, the CDR3 is TGTGCCAGCAAGAACAGGTTTGGGGCAGATACGCAGTATTTT.